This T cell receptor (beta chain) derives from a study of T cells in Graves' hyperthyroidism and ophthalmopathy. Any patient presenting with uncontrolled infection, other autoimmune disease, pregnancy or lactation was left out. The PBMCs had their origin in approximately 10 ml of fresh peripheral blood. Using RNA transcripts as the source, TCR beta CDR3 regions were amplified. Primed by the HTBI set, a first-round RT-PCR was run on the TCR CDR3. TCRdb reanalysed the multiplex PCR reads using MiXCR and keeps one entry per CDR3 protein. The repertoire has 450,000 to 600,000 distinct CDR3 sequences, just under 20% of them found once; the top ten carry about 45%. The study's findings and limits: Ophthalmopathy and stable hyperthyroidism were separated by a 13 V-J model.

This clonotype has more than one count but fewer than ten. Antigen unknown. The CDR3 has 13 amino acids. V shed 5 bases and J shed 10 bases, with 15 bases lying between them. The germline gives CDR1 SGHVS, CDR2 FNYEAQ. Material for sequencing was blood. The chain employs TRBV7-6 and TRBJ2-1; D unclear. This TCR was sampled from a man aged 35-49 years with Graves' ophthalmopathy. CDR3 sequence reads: CASSVFGSEEQFF. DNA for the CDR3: TGTGCCAGCAGCGTCTTTGGCTCCGAGGAGCAGTTCTTC.